A selection of T cell receptor beta chains follows, all from one sample in a study of MAIT cells during Salmonella Paratyphi A infection. Via MiXCR, TCRdb re-called the 5' RACE reads, giving one row per CDR3 protein. Of fewer than 800 distinct CDR3 sequences in the sample, over 25% were seen once. The sample here was MAIT cells from blood, taken at the middle sampling point of the challenge study. All receptors come from a person aged 18 to 69 who was deliberately infected with Salmonella Paratyphi A in a paratyphoid fever challenge study. Both conserved end residues are part of each CDR3. A D gene is named only where the DNA matches it firmly. Clone size, where shown, is once, few, many, or a class for clones that have expanded.

cdr3_aa,cdr3_nt,v_call,clone_size,d_call,j_call
CASSELAGEETQYF,TGTGCCAGCAGTGAATTAGCGGGAGAAGAGACCCAGTACTTC,TRBV6-1,-,TRBD2,TRBJ2-5
CSARDIQRGGYNEQFF,TGCAGTGCTAGAGATATCCAGCGGGGAGGGTACAATGAGCAGTTCTTC,TRBV20-1,-,TRBD2,TRBJ2-1
CRQKASTDTQYF,TGCAGACAGAAAGCTAGCACAGATACGCAGTATTTT,TRBV20-1,-,-,TRBJ2-3
CASSEEAGGHTDTQYF,TGTGCCAGCAGTGAAGAGGCGGGGGGCCACACAGATACGCAGTATTTT,TRBV6-4,large,TRBD2,TRBJ2-3
CASSETSTYSYEQYF,TGTGCCAGCAGCGAGACTAGCACATACTCCTACGAGCAGTACTTC,TRBV28,-,TRBD2,TRBJ2-7
CASSQYREGQETQYF,TGTGCCAGCAGCCAGTACCGGGAGGGCCAAGAGACCCAGTACTTC,TRBV4-2,-,TRBD2,TRBJ2-5
CSARDSQGEQETQYF,TGCAGTGCTAGAGATAGCCAGGGGGAACAAGAGACCCAGTACTTC,TRBV20-1,few,TRBD1,TRBJ2-5
CASSQADGSQNIQYF,TGTGCCAGCAGCCAAGCAGACGGATCCCAAAACATTCAGTACTTC,TRBV6-1,-,-,TRBJ2-4
CASSSTTSNSNTGELFF,TGTGCCAGCAGCTCCACTACTAGCAATTCGAACACCGGGGAGCTGTTTTTT,TRBV5-5,few,-,TRBJ2-2
CASSPSTENTEAFF,TGTGCCAGCAGTCCCTCGACCGAAAACACTGAAGCTTTCTTT,TRBV6-1,-,-,TRBJ1-1
CSARDLEGRDTGELFF,TGCAGTGCTAGAGATCTGGAAGGGAGGGACACCGGGGAGCTGTTTTTT,TRBV20-1,hyperexpanded,TRBD2,TRBJ2-2
CSARVAGLDYEQYF,TGCAGTGCTAGAGTGGCGGGGTTAGACTACGAGCAGTACTTC,TRBV20-1,few,-,TRBJ2-7
CASSFDGTYNSPLHF,TGCGCCAGCAGCTTCGACGGGACATACAATTCACCCCTCCACTTT,TRBV5-1,-,-,TRBJ1-6
CASSEEQGNTGELFF,TGTGCCAGCAGTGAGGAGCAAGGGAACACCGGGGAGCTGTTTTTT,TRBV6-4,large,-,TRBJ2-2
CASSRYSGDSYEQYF,TGTGCCAGCAGCAGGTACTCAGGGGACTCTTACGAGCAGTACTTC,TRBV7-9,few,-,TRBJ2-7
CASSVRETVNEQYF,TGCGCCAGCAGTGTGCGGGAGACGGTGAACGAGCAGTACTTC,TRBV10-2,large,TRBD2,TRBJ2-7
CASTDIQGSGANVLTF,TGTGCCAGCACCGACATACAGGGATCTGGGGCCAACGTCCTGACTTTC,TRBV6-1,medium-sized,-,TRBJ2-6
CSAREPGYNEQFF,TGCAGTGCTAGAGAACCGGGCTACAATGAGCAGTTCTTC,TRBV20-1,few,-,TRBJ2-1
CASSPSGDSYNEQFF,TGTGCCAGCAGTCCTAGCGGGGATTCCTACAATGAGCAGTTCTTC,TRBV6-2/TRBV6-3,few,TRBD2,TRBJ2-1
CSASTGGVDGYTF,TGCAGTGCTTCGACAGGGGGCGTCGATGGCTACACCTTC,TRBV20-1,hyperexpanded,TRBD1,TRBJ1-2
CASSFPALYEQYF,TGTGCCAGCAGTTTCCCCGCTCTGTACGAGCAGTACTTC,TRBV28,few,-,TRBJ2-7
CASSDGDTGELFF,TGTGCCAGCAGTGACGGTGACACCGGGGAGCTGTTTTTT,TRBV6-4,many,-,TRBJ2-2
CASSVDRAVEKLFF,TGTGCCAGCAGTGTGGACAGAGCTGTTGAAAAACTGTTTTTT,TRBV11-2,-,-,TRBJ1-4
CATSSPGLAGPYEQYF,TGTGCCACCAGCTCCCCCGGACTAGCGGGCCCCTACGAGCAGTACTTC,TRBV15,-,TRBD2,TRBJ2-7
CASSPLTDSNTGELFF,TGTGCCAGCAGTCCCCTGACAGACTCGAACACCGGGGAGCTGTTTTTT,TRBV28,-,-,TRBJ2-2
CASRKQGTYNEQFF,TGTGCCAGCAGAAAACAGGGTACCTACAATGAGCAGTTCTTC,TRBV12-3/TRBV12-4,many,-,TRBJ2-1
CASSPGTGVSPLHF,TGTGCCAGCAGCCCGGGGACAGGGGTGTCACCCCTCCACTTT,TRBV12-3/TRBV12-4,few,TRBD1,TRBJ1-6
CASQGGREAGELFF,TGTGCCTCCCAGGGGGGGAGGGAAGCCGGGGAGCTGTTTTTT,TRBV28,few,-,TRBJ2-2
CASSLEGVETQYF,TGTGCCAGCAGCTTGGAAGGCGTAGAGACCCAGTACTTC,TRBV5-6,-,-,TRBJ2-5
CASSQELVTSGSYEQYF,TGTGCCAGCAGCCAAGAGTTGGTGACTAGCGGTTCCTACGAGCAGTACTTC,TRBV4-2,many,TRBD2,TRBJ2-7
CATSGGIGTDTQYF,TGTGCCACCAGTGGAGGGATCGGAACAGATACGCAGTATTTT,TRBV24-1,large,-,TRBJ2-3
CSARNPSGIYEQYF,TGCAGTGCTAGAAACCCTAGCGGGATCTACGAGCAGTACTTC,TRBV20-1,many,TRBD2,TRBJ2-7
CASSESVAWTNNEQFF,TGTGCCAGCAGTGAATCAGTAGCGTGGACGAACAATGAGCAGTTCTTC,TRBV6-4,-,-,TRBJ2-1
CSVGGVSYNEQFF,TGCAGCGTGGGAGGGGTGTCCTACAATGAGCAGTTCTTC,TRBV29-1,-,TRBD2,TRBJ2-1
CASSQEGSGSPSYEQYF,TGTGCCAGCAGCCAAGAAGGGAGCGGGAGTCCATCCTACGAGCAGTACTTC,TRBV4-2,-,TRBD2,TRBJ2-7
CSARIVTGTDYEQYF,TGCAGTGCTAGGATTGTGACAGGGACGGATTACGAGCAGTACTTC,TRBV20-1,-,TRBD1,TRBJ2-7
CSARDIAGFQETQYF,TGCAGTGCTAGAGATATAGCGGGTTTCCAAGAGACCCAGTACTTC,TRBV20-1,hyperexpanded,TRBD2,TRBJ2-5
CASSNQEQETQYF,TGTGCCAGCAGTAATCAGGAGCAAGAGACCCAGTACTTC,TRBV6-6,large,-,TRBJ2-5
CSARGETRLAGGTQETQYF,TGCAGTGCTAGAGGGGAAACCCGACTAGCGGGAGGGACCCAAGAGACCCAGTACTTC,TRBV20-1,-,TRBD2,TRBJ2-5
CASSGAGGSYNEQFF,TGTGCCAGCAGTGGGGCAGGGGGCTCCTACAATGAGCAGTTCTTC,TRBV6-4,-,TRBD1,TRBJ2-1
CASSLQGMNTEAFF,TGTGCCAGCAGCTTACAGGGGATGAACACTGAAGCTTTCTTT,TRBV5-5,few,TRBD1,TRBJ1-1
CASRLGTGETDTQYF,TGTGCCAGCCGTTTGGGGACAGGGGAAACAGATACGCAGTATTTT,TRBV6-4,few,TRBD1,TRBJ2-3
CASSQEGSSYNEQFF,TGTGCCAGCAGCCAAGAAGGTTCCTCCTACAATGAGCAGTTCTTC,TRBV4-2,-,-,TRBJ2-1
CSGMKGVGTEAFF,TGCAGCGGCATGAAAGGCGTCGGCACTGAAGCTTTCTTT,TRBV29-1,-,-,TRBJ1-1
CASSLVGSGRATNTGELFF,TGTGCCAGCAGCTTAGTGGGTAGCGGGAGAGCCACGAACACCGGGGAGCTGTTTTTT,TRBV7-2,large,TRBD2,TRBJ2-2
CASSQVGGGKSTDTQYF,TGTGCCAGCAGCCAAGTTGGGGGGGGTAAGAGCACAGATACGCAGTATTTT,TRBV4-2,-,TRBD2,TRBJ2-3
CASSPGGESNNGYTF,TGTGCCAGCAGCCCAGGGGGCGAATCCAATAATGGCTACACCTTC,TRBV7-3,-,TRBD1,TRBJ1-2
CASSPFETGRNQPQHF,TGTGCCAGCAGCCCATTCGAAACAGGACGCAATCAGCCCCAGCATTTT,TRBV5-6,few,-,TRBJ1-5
CVSSLAADRRAQYF,TGCGTCAGCAGCTTGGCGGCAGACAGAAGAGCTCAGTATTTT,TRBV5-1,-,-,TRBJ2-3
CSARSLGQGVVDTEAFF,TGCAGTGCTAGATCGCTCGGACAGGGGGTAGTAGACACTGAAGCTTTCTTT,TRBV20-1,once,TRBD1,TRBJ1-1
CASSLAQAESPLHF,TGTGCCAGCAGTTTGGCACAGGCAGAATCACCCCTCCACTTT,TRBV28,-,-,TRBJ1-6
CASSQDPLYGYTF,TGTGCCAGCAGCCAAGACCCTCTCTATGGCTACACCTTC,TRBV3-1,few,-,TRBJ1-2
CASDWVGPYNEQFF,TGTGCCAGCGATTGGGTTGGCCCCTACAATGAGCAGTTCTTC,TRBV7-9,-,-,TRBJ2-1
CASSQEREGANVLTF,TGTGCCAGCAGCCAAGAGCGGGAGGGGGCCAACGTCCTGACTTTC,TRBV4-2,few,TRBD2,TRBJ2-6
CATSREAGAGANVLTF,TGTGCCACCAGCAGAGAGGCAGGGGCCGGGGCCAACGTCCTGACTTTC,TRBV15,-,-,TRBJ2-6
CASTLYGGSGANVLTF,TGTGCCAGCACCCTTTATGGGGGCTCTGGGGCCAACGTCCTGACTTTC,TRBV7-2,-,-,TRBJ2-6
CASSDSGGGRNEQFF,TGTGCCAGCAGTGACTCCGGGGGTGGGAGGAATGAGCAGTTCTTC,TRBV6-4,many,-,TRBJ2-1